The 29 T cell receptor beta chains presented below share a single source sample, sequenced in a study of OX40 agonist ivuxolimab in advanced cancers. TCRdb's copy holds only in-frame clones and misses some; the assay was immunoSEQ multiplex PCR. The repertoire holds some 80,000 clones, with 75% to 90% as singletons. Sequencing was performed on CD4+ or CD8+ T cells sorted from blood, taken in a trial of the OX40 agonist ivuxolimab. The receptors stem from an adult with an advanced solid tumor such as melanoma, head and neck, liver or kidney cancer.

The V and J genes are TRBV7-9 and TRBJ1-1; 7 nucleotides align to TRBD1. The germline CDR1 and CDR2 sequences are SEHNR and FQNEAQ (reference sequence). The V segment lost 5 bases and the J segment 4 bases; nucleotides outside the gene matches: 7. This CDR3 has 14 amino acids. The CDR3 region has the DNA TGTGCCAGCAGCCCCAGGGGGGGCACCACTGAAGCTTTCTTT. This gives the protein CASSPRGGTTEAFF.

The chain employs TRBV19 and TRBJ1-5; D may be TRBD1 (6 bases). The CDR3 runs 18 residues. Germline CDR1 is LNHDA and CDR2 is SQIVND (reference sequence). Trimming cost V 5 bases and J 7 bases, with 27 bases left between them. CDR3 protein: CASSGGRARGRGEQPQHF. The CDR3 DNA reads as TGTGCCAGTAGTGGGGGTCGGGCGCGGGGCAGGGGAGAACAGCCCCAGCATTTT.

Regarding this clone: A junction end diverges from the germline sequence, so it may reflect a read error. The gene calls are TRBV7-9 and TRBJ2-2; D possibly corresponds to TRBD1 (6 bases). Germline CDR1 reads SEHNR; CDR2 reads FQNEAQ (reference sequence). The CDR3 covers 14 residues. CDR3 nucleotides: TGTGCCGGCAGGGGAAGCCAGAACACCGGGGAGCTGTTTTTT. This translates into CAGRGSQNTGELFF.

J is TRBJ2-7 and V is TRBV29-1; 7 nucleotides agree with TRBD1. This CDR3 contains 13 residues. Germline-derived CDR1 and CDR2 are SQVTM and ANQGSEA. V gave up 5 bases and J gave up 7 bases; unmatched junction bases: 11. The chain's CDR3 is CSVIRTGTGEQYF. CDR3 nucleotides: TGCAGCGTTATAAGGACAGGAACGGGGGAGCAGTACTTC.

This chain uses TRBV6-4 with TRBJ2-2, with 9 bases that match TRBD1. This CDR3 has 16 residues. Per germline, CDR1 MRHNA and CDR2 SNTAGT. V trimming: 6 bases; J trimming: 0 bases; junction bases outside the gene matches: 5. This CDR3 is CASSMTGGPNTGELFF. The DNA for the CDR3 is TGTGCCAGCAGCATGACAGGGGGGCCGAACACCGGGGAGCTGTTTTTT.

The rearrangement joins TRBV4-1 to TRBJ1-5; D not resolved. Looked up from germline, CDR1 is MGHRA and CDR2 is YSYEKL. This CDR3 is 15 amino acids long. V was pared by 0 bases and J by 6 bases, with 12 bases between. The CDR3 loop is CASSQDWVGFQPQHF. DNA for the CDR3: TGCGCCAGCAGCCAAGATTGGGTAGGGTTTCAGCCCCAGCATTTT.

The chain has TRBV18 and TRBJ2-2; TRBD1 aligns across 10 bases. V was clipped by 3 bases and J by 3 bases; unmatched bases: 1. Germline V CDR1 and CDR2: KGHSH, LQKENI. This CDR3 comprises 15 residues. This CDR3 is CASSPGTGDTGELFF. The CDR3 nucleotides are TGTGCCAGCTCACCCGGGACAGGGGACACCGGGGAGCTGTTTTTT.

The chain combines TRBV6-5 with TRBJ2-7; 14 bases are a match to TRBD2. The CDR3 has 14 amino acids. Germline-derived CDR1 and CDR2 are MNHEY and SVGAGI. With V trimmed by 6 bases and J by 8 bases, 6 bases remained unmatched. In DNA, the CDR3 is TGTGCCAGCAGGGCGGGACTAGCGGGAGACAAGCAGTACTTC. This gives the protein CASRAGLAGDKQYF.

This clone was observed a single time. This rearrangement joins TRBV4-1 to TRBJ2-5; TRBD2 is a possible D gene (5 bases). TRBJ2-7 matches the DNA end more closely, so the J call is doubtful. The CDR3 has 15 amino acids. CDR1 and CDR2 from the germline V gene are MGHRA and YSYEKL. This chain's CDR3 is CASSQEVRAPYEQYF. Here the CDR3 DNA reads TGCGCCAGCAGCCAAGAAGTGAGGGCCCCCTACGAGCAGTACTTC.

This rearrangement joins TRBV9 to TRBJ2-7; D not certain. The CDR3 spans 15 residues. The germline gives CDR1 SGDLS, CDR2 YYNGEE. The V end was cut by 0 bases, the J end by 0 bases, with 10 bases between. CDR3 DNA: TGTGCCAGCAGCGTAGCGGGCGGTGACTCCTACGAGCAGTACTTC. It specifies CASSVAGGDSYEQYF.

The rearrangement uses TRBV7-6 and TRBJ2-1, with D possibly matching TRBD1 (7 bases). This CDR3 region has 15 residues. The germline gives CDR1 SGHVS, CDR2 FNYEAQ. V was cut by 4 bases and J by 2 bases, with 12 bases left in between. The CDR3 bases are TGTGCCAGCAGCTCAGGGGGACTTACCTACAATGAGCAGTTCTTC. It yields the protein CASSSGGLTYNEQFF.

V is TRBV29-1 and J is TRBJ2-1, with 9 nucleotides matching TRBD2. The CDR3 consists of 14 residues. Trimming cost V 4 bases and J 10 bases; bases outside gene matches: 11. Germline V lookup: CDR1 SQVTM, CDR2 ANQGSEA. This CDR3 is CSVAISGSYGEQFF. CDR3 nucleotides: TGCAGCGTTGCTATTAGCGGGAGTTATGGGGAGCAGTTCTTC.

The rearrangement joins TRBV7-9 to TRBJ2-3, with D unclear. The CDR3 is 16 residues long. Trimming pared 5 bases from V and 0 bases from J, leaving 15 bases between. Looked up from germline, CDR1 is SEHNR and CDR2 is FQNEAQ (reference sequence). The CDR3, as DNA: TGTGCCAGCAGCCCGGAGTCCGGCGGAAGCACAGATACGCAGTATTTT. It yields the protein CASSPESGGSTDTQYF. Full variable domain (missing parts from reference TRBV7-9 and TRBJ2-3): DTGVSQNPRHKITKRGQNVTFRCDPISEHNRLYWYRQTLGQGPEFLTYFQNEAQLEKSRLLSDRFSAERPKGSFSTLEIQRTEQGDSAMYLCASSPESGGSTDTQYFGPGTRLTVL.

A single count supports this clone. This chain connects TRBV4-1 to TRBJ2-3, with TRBD2 matching 8 bases. Trimming cost V 3 bases and J 1 base; bases outside gene matches: 9. This CDR3 spans 17 amino acids. CDR1 and CDR2 (germline): MGHRA, YSYEKL. CDR3 nucleotides: TGCGCCAGCAGCCAGCCACCGGGGGGGACCCGCACAGATACGCAGTATTTT. Translating it yields CASSQPPGGTRTDTQYF.

This chain connects TRBV5-1 to TRBJ2-7, with D possibly being TRBD1 (5 bases). The CDR3 contains 15 residues. The V end was cut by 0 bases, the J end by 2 bases, with 12 bases between. Germline CDR1 SGHRS, CDR2 YFSETQ. The CDR3 DNA reads TGCGCCAGCAGCTTGGGCCAGGGATCTACCTACGAGCAGTACTTC. Amino acid sequence: CASSLGQGSTYEQYF.

This clone was observed a few times. The chain links TRBV7-6 to TRBJ2-6; D remains unclear. Trimming left V 1 base short and J 0 bases short, with 10 bases between. Germline V CDR1 and CDR2: SGHVS, FNYEAQ. The CDR3 contains 17 residues. In DNA, the CDR3 is TGTGCCAGCAGCTTAGGGTTATCTGGCTCTGGGGCCAACGTCCTGACTTTC. Protein product: CASSLGLSGSGANVLTF.

The rearrangement joins TRBV15 to TRBJ2-2; the D call may be TRBD1 or TRBD2 (6 bases each). Germline V gives CDR1 LNHNV, CDR2 YYDKDF (reference sequence). Trimming took 1 base from V and 0 from J, leaving 12 bases between them. This CDR3 comprises 17 residues. The CDR3, as DNA: TGTGCCACCAGCAGAGTGGGGGGCGCCTCGAACACCGGGGAGCTGTTTTTT. Protein: CATSRVGGASNTGELFF. The whole variable domain, remainder taken from reference TRBV15 and TRBJ2-2, is DAMVIQNPRYQVTQFGKPVTLSCSQTLNHNVMYWYQQKSSQAPKLLFHYYDKDFNNEADTPDNFQSRRPNTSFCFLDIRSPGLGDTAMYLCATSRVGGASNTGELFFGEGSRLTVL.

The chain joins TRBV11-2 to TRBJ2-3, with D possibly matching TRBD2 (5 bases). Trimming shortened V by 5 bases and J by 0 bases, and 18 bases separated the two germline ends. This CDR3 is 17 amino acids long. CDR1 is SGHAT and CDR2 is FQNNGV in the germline V gene. The CDR3 protein is CASSLTRQRRSTDTQYF. CDR3 sequence (DNA): TGTGCCAGCAGCCTAACACGGCAGCGGCGAAGCACAGATACGCAGTATTTT.

The CDR3 DNA reads TGTGCCAGCAGTGAAGCAACCGGGACAGGGGCCTCTTACTACGAGCAGTACTTC. It encodes CASSEATGTGASYYEQYF. The chain uses TRBV6-1 and TRBJ2-7; TRBD1 matches 10 bases. The V segment lost 0 bases and the J segment 3 bases; nucleotides outside the gene matches: 11. Germline loops: CDR1 MNHNS, CDR2 SASEGT. The CDR3 runs to 18 residues.

This chain links TRBV19 with TRBJ1-4; perhaps TRBD1 as D (6 bases). The V gene's germline CDR1 is LNHDA and CDR2 SQIVND (reference sequence). The CDR3 extends over 14 amino acids. V lost 6 bases and J 6 bases, leaving 14 bases between the germline ends. CDR3: CASRTQGYYEKLFF. The CDR3 DNA is TGTGCCAGTAGGACACAGGGTTATTATGAAAAACTGTTTTTT.

The V call is TRBV6-6, the J call TRBJ1-4; 7 positions match TRBD1. The CDR3 contains 15 residues. In germline, CDR1 is MNHNY, CDR2 SVGAGI (reference sequence). V dropped 6 bases and J dropped 0; count of bases not matched to a gene: 4. This CDR3 reads CASRLQGATNEKLFF. As DNA, the CDR3 is TGTGCCAGCAGACTTCAGGGGGCAACTAATGAAAAACTGTTTTTT.

The chain is built from TRBV21-1 and TRBJ2-1; the table gives TRBD2 as D, unverified against the DNA. TRBV21-1 is a recognized pseudogene. This CDR3 has 15 residues. The CDR3 sequence is CASSKSSRRDGEQFF. The CDR3 DNA reads TGTGCCAGCAGCAAATCCTCGCGGCGGGATGGTGAGCAGTTCTTC.

The chain has TRBV2 and TRBJ1-5; no definite D call. The CDR3 contains 15 residues. Germline V gene lookup returns CDR1 SNHLY and CDR2 FYNNEI. V was trimmed by 3 bases and J by 3 bases, leaving 12 bases between them. CDR3 region: CASSDLGSANQPQHF. The CDR3 DNA is TGTGCCAGCAGTGATCTGGGGTCGGCCAATCAGCCCCAGCATTTT.

The chain carries TRBV6-5 and TRBJ2-1, with D perhaps given as TRBD1 or TRBD2 (5 bases each). The CDR3 runs 15 residues. Between the trimmed V and J ends, which lost 6 bases and 4 bases, there was a span of 16 bases. CDR1 is MNHEY and CDR2 is SVGAGI in the germline V gene. The CDR3 DNA reads as TGTGCCAGCAGGGTTTCCGGGACGGAGTACAATGAGCAGTTCTTC. The encoded protein is CASRVSGTEYNEQFF.

CDR3 sequence reads: CASSFPQGEETQYF. The CDR3 nucleotides are TGCGCCAGCAGCTTCCCACAGGGGGAAGAGACCCAGTACTTC. V and J are TRBV5-1 and TRBJ2-5, with TRBD1 matching over 8 bases. The ends lost 2 bases at V and 3 bases at J; junction bases unmatched: 3. CDR3 size: 14 residues. Germline V lookup: CDR1 SGHRS, CDR2 YFSETQ.

This clone was observed once. The V and J genes are TRBV5-1 and TRBJ2-7; D is possibly TRBD2 (5 bases). Trimming took 1 base from V and 3 from J, leaving 8 bases between them. This CDR3 has 13 residues. The germline V gene encodes CDR1 SGHRS and CDR2 YFSETQ. CDR3 loop: CASSLSGVYEQYF. The CDR3 DNA is TGCGCCAGCAGCTTGTCCGGGGTCTACGAGCAGTACTTC.

The V and J genes are TRBV19 and TRBJ2-1; D is ambiguous. V lost 8 bases and J lost 4, with 21 bases in between. CDR3 length: 16 amino acids. Germline V gene lookup returns CDR1 LNHDA and CDR2 SQIVND (reference sequence). The CDR3 spells CASPFFTADTYNEQFF. In DNA, the CDR3 is TGTGCCAGTCCCTTTTTTACGGCCGATACTTACAATGAGCAGTTCTTC.

The chain uses TRBV5-1 and TRBJ2-7; 8 bases agree with TRBD2. V dropped 6 bases and J dropped 3; count of bases not matched to a gene: 8. CDR1 SGHRS and CDR2 YFSETQ come from the germline V gene. This CDR3 is 14 amino acids long. CDR3 amino acids: CASTPGGNNYEQYF. DNA for the CDR3: TGCGCCAGCACCCCGGGGGGGAACAACTACGAGCAGTACTTC. Complete variable domain (other parts from reference TRBV5-1 and TRBJ2-7): KAGVTQTPRYLIKTRGQQVTLSCSPISGHRSVSWYQQTPGQGLQFLFEYFSETQRNKGNFPGRFSGRQFSNSRSEMNVSTLELGDSALYLCASTPGGNNYEQYFGPGTRLTVT.

The chain employs TRBV6-5 and TRBJ2-7; TRBD2 agrees at 10 bases. CDR1 MNHEY and CDR2 SVGAGI come from the germline V gene. Trimming cost V 2 bases and J 2 bases; bases outside gene matches: 3. The CDR3 has 15 amino acids. This CDR3 reads CASSYRLAGTYEQYF. The CDR3 nucleotides are TGTGCCAGCAGTTACCGACTAGCGGGTACCTACGAGCAGTACTTC.